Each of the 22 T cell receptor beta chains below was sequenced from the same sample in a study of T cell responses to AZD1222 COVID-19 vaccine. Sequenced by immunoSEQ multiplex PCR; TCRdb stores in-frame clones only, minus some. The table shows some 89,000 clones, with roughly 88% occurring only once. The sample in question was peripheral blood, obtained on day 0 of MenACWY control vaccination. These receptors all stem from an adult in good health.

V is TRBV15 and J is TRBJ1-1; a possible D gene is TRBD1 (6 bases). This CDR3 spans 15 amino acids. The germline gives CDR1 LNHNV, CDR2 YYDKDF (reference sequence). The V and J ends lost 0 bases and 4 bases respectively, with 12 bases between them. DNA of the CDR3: TGTGCCACCAGCAGAGATTTGGGGGCTGGCACTGAAGCTTTCTTT. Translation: CATSRDLGAGTEAFF. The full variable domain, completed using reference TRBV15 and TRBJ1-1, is DAMVIQNPRYQVTQFGKPVTLSCSQTLNHNVMYWYQQKSSQAPKLLFHYYDKDFNNEADTPDNFQSRRPNTSFCFLDIRSPGLGDTAMYLCATSRDLGAGTEAFFGQGTRLTVV.

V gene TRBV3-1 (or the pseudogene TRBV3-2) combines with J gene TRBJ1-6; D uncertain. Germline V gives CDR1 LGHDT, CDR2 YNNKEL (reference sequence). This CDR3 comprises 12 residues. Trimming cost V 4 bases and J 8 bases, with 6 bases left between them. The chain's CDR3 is CASSRFDSPLHF. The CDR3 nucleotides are TGTGCCAGCAGCCGATTTGATTCACCCCTCCACTTT.

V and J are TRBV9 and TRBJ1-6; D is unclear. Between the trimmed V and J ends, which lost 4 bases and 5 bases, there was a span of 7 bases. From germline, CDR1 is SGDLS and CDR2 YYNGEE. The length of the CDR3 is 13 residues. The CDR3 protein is CASSPRDNSPLHF. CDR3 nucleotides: TGTGCCAGCAGCCCCAGAGATAATTCACCCCTCCACTTT.

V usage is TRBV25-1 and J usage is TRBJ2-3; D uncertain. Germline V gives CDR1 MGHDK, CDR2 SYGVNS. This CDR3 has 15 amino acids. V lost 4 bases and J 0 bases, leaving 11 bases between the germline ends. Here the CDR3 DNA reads TGTGCCAGCAGTGCAGGCCTGGGAAGCACAGATACGCAGTATTTT. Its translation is CASSAGLGSTDTQYF.

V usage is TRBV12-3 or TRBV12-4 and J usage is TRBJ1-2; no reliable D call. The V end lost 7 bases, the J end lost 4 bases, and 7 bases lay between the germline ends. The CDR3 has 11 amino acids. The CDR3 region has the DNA TGTGCCAGCACCCGGTCCTATGGCTACACCTTC. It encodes CASTRSYGYTF.

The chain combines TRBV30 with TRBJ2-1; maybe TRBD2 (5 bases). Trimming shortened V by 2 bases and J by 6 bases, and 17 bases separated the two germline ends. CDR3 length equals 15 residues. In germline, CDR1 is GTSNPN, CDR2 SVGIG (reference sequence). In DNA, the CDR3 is TGTGCCTGGAGTAGAGGGTCTAGATCCACCAATGAGCAGTTCTTC. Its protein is CAWSRGSRSTNEQFF.

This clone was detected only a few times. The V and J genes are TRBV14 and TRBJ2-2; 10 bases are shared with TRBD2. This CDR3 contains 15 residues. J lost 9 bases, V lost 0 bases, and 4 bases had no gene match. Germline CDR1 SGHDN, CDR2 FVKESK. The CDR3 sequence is CASSQDLLAGRELFF. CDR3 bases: TGTGCCAGCAGCCAAGATCTACTAGCGGGGAGGGAGCTGTTTTTT.

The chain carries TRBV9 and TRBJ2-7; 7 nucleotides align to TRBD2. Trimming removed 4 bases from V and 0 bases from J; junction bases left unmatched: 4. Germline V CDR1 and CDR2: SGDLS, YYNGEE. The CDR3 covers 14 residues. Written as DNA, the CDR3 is TGTGCCAGCAGCAAGGGCGGGAGCTCCTACGAGCAGTACTTC. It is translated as CASSKGGSSYEQYF.

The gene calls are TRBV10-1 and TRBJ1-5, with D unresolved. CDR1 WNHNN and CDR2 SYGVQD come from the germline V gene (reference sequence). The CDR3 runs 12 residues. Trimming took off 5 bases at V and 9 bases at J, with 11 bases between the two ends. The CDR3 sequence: CASSTSGLPQHF. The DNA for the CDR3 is TGCGCCAGCAGTACTTCAGGTCTGCCCCAGCATTTT.

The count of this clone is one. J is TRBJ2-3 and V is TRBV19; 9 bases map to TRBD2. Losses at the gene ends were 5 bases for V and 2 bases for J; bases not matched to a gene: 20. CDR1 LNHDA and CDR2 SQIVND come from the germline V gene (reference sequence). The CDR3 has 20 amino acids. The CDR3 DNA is TGTGCCAGTAGTGCCCAGACAGAATTAATGACTAGCGGATTCACAGATACGCAGTATTTT. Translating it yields CASSAQTELMTSGFTDTQYF.

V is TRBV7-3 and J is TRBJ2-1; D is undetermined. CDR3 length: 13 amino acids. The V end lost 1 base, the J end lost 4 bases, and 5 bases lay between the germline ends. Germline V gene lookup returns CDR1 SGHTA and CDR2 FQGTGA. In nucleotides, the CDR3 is TGTGCCAGCAGCTTAAATGGGTACAATGAGCAGTTCTTC. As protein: CASSLNGYNEQFF.

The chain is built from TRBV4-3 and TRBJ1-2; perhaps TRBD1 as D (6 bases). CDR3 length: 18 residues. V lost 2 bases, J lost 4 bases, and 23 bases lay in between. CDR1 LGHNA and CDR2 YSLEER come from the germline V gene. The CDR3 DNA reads TGCGCCAGCAGCCAAACGTTAAACCTAGCAGGGGTAGGCTATGGCTACACCTTC. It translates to CASSQTLNLAGVGYGYTF.

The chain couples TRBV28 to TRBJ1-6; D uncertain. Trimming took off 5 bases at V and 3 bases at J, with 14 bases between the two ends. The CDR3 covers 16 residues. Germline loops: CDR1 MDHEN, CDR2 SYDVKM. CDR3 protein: CASSLISPNYNSPLHF. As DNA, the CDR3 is TGTGCCAGCAGTCTCATAAGCCCTAACTATAATTCACCCCTCCACTTT.

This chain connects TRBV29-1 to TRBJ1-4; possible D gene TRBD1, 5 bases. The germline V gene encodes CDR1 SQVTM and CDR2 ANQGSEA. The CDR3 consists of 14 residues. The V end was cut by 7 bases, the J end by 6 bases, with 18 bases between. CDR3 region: CSAGQGATYEKLFF. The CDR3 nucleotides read TGCAGCGCGGGTCAAGGGGCCACGTATGAAAAACTGTTTTTT.

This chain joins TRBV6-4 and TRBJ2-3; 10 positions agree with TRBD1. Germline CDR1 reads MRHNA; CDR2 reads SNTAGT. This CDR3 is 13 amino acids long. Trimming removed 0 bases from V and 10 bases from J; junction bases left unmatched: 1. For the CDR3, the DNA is TGTGCCAGCAGTGACTCGGACAGGGGGGCGCAGTATTTT. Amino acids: CASSDSDRGAQYF.

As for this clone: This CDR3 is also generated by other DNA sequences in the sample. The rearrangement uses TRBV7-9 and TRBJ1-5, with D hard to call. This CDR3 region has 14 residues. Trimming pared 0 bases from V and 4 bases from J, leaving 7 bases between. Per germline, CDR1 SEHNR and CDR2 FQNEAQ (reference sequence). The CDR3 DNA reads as TGTGCCAGCAGCTTAGCCGTCGATAATCAGCCCCAGCATTTT. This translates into CASSLAVDNQPQHF.

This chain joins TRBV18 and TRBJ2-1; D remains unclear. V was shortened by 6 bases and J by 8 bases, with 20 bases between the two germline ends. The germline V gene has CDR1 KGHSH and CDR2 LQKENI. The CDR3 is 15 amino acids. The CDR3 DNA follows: TGTGCCAGCTCCTACGACTTAGCACGAGTCCATGAGCAGTTCTTC. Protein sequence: CASSYDLARVHEQFF.

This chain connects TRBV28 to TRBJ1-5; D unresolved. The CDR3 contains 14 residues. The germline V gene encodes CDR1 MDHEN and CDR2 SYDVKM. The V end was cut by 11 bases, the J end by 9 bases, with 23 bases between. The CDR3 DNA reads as TGTGCCTCAATTGCTCTATGGAGGACGGGGCCCCAGCATTTT. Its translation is CASIALWRTGPQHF.

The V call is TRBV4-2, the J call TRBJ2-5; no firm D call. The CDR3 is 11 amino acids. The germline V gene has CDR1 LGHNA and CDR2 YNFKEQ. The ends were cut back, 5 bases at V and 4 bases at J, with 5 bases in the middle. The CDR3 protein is CASSVGETQYF. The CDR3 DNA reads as TGTGCCAGCAGCGTAGGAGAGACCCAGTACTTC.

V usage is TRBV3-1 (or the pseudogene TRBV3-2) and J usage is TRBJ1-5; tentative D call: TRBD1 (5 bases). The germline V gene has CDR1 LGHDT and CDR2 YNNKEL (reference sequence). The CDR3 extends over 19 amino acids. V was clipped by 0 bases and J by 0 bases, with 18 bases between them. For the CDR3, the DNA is TGTGCCAGCAGCCAAGATTATGGGGGAGGGTTATATAGCAATCAGCCCCAGCATTTT. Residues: CASSQDYGGGLYSNQPQHF.

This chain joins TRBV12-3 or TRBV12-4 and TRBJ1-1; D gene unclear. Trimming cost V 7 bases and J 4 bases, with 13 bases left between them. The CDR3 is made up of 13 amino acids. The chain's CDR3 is CASTLGWSTEAFF. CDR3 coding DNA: TGTGCCAGCACGCTGGGGTGGAGCACTGAAGCTTTCTTT.

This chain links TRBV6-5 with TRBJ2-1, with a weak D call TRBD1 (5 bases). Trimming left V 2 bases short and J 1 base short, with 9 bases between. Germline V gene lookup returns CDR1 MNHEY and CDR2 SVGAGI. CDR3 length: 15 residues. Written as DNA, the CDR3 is TGTGCCAGCAGTTACGCAGGGCTTTCCTACAATGAGCAGTTCTTC. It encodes CASSYAGLSYNEQFF.